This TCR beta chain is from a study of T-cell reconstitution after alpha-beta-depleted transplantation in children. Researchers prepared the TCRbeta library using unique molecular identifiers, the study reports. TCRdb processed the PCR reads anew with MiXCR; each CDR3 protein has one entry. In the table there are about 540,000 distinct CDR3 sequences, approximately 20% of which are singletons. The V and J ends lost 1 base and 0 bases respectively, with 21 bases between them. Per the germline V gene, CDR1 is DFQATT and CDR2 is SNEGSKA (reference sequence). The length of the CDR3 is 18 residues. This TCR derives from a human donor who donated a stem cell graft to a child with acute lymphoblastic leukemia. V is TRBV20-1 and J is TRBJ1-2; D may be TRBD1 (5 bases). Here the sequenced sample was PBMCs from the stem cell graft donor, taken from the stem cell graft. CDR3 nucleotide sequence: TGCAGTGCTAGAGCCTTCCTAATAGACAGTGAGTCTAACTATGGCTACACCTTC. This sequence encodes CSARAFLIDSESNYGYTF.